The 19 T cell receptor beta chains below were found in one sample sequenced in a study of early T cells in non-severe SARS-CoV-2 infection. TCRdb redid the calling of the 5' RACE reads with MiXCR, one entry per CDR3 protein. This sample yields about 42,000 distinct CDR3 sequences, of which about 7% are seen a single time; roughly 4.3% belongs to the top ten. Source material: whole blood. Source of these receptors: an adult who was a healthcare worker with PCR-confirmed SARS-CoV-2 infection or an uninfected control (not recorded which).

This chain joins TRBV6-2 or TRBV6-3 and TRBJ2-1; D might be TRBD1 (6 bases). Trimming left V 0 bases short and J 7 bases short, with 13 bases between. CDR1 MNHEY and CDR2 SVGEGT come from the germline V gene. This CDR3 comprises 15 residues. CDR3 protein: CASSYSVQGGNEQFF. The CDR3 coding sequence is TGTGCCAGCAGTTACTCGGTTCAAGGGGGAAATGAGCAGTTCTTC.

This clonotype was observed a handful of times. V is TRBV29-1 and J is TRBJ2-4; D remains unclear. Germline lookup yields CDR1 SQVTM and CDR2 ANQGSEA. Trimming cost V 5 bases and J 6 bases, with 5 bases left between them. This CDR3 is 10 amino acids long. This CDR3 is CSVLLNIQYF. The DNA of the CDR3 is TGCAGCGTTCTTCTAAACATTCAGTACTTC.

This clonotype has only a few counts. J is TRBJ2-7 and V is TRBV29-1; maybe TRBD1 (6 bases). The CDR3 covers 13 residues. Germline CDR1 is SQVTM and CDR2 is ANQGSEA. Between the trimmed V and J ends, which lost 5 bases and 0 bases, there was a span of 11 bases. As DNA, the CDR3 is TGCAGCGTTCGGGACACCAGCTCCTACGAGCAGTACTTC. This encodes CSVRDTSSYEQYF.

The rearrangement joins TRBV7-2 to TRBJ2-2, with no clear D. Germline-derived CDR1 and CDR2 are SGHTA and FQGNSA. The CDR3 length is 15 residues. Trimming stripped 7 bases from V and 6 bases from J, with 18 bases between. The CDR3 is CASKTQRLFAGELFF. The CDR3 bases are TGTGCCAGCAAAACCCAAAGGTTGTTCGCCGGGGAGCTGTTTTTT.

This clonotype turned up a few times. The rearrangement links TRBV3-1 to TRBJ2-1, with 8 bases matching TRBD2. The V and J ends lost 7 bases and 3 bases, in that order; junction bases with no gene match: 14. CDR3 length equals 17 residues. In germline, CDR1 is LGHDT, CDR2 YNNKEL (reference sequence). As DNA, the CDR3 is TGTGCCAGCAAGTGGCCGTGGGAGCGGGGGTGCTACAATGAGCAGTTCTTC. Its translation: CASKWPWERGCYNEQFF.

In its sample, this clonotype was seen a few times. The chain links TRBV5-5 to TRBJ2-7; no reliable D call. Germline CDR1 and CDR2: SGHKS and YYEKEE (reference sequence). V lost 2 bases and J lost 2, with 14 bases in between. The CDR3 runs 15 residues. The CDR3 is CASSFAWTAAYEQYF. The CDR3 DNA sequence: TGTGCCAGCAGCTTTGCCTGGACGGCAGCCTACGAGCAGTACTTC.

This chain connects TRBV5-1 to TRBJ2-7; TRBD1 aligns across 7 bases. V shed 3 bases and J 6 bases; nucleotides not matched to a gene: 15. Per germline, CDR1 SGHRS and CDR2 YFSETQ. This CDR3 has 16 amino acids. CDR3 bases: TGCGCCAGCAGCTCACAGCCCACAGGGGCGAACGCCGAGCAGTACTTC. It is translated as CASSSQPTGANAEQYF.

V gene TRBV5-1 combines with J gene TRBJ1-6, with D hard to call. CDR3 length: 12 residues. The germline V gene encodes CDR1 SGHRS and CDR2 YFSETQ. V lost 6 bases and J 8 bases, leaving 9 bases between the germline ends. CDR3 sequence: CASNDVDSPLHF. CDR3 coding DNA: TGCGCCAGCAACGACGTGGATTCACCCCTCCACTTT.

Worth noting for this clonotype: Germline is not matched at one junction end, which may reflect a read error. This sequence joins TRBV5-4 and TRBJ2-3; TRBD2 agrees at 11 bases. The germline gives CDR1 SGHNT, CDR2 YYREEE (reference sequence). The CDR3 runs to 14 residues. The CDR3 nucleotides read TGTGCCAGCAGATATAGCGGGGGGGCGGCAGATACGCAGTTT. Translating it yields CASRYSGGAADTQF.

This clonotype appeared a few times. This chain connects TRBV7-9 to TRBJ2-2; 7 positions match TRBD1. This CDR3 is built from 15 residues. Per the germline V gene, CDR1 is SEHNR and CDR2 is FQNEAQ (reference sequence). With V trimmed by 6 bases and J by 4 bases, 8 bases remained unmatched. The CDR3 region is CASSPRQGRTGELFF. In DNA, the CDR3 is TGTGCCAGCAGTCCCCGACAGGGACGCACCGGGGAGCTGTTTTTT.

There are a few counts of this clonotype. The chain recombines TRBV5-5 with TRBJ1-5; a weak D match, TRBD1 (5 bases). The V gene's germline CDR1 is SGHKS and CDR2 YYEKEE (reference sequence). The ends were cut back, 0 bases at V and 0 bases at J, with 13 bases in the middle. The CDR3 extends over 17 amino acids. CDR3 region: CASSLEGVGYSNQPQHF. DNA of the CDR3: TGTGCCAGCAGCTTGGAAGGGGTAGGCTATAGCAATCAGCCCCAGCATTTT.

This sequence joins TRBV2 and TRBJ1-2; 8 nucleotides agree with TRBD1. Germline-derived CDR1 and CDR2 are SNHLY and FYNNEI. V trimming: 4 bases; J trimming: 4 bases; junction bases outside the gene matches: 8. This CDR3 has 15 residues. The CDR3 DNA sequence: TGTGCCAGCAGTGGACAGGGGACATTAGGCTATGGCTACACCTTC. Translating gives CASSGQGTLGYGYTF.

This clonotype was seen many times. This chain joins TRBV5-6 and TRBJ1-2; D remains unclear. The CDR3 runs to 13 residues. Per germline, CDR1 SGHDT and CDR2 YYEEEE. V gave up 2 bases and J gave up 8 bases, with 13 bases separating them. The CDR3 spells CASSFERGGGYTF. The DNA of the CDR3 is TGTGCCAGCAGCTTCGAGCGGGGTGGAGGCTACACCTTC. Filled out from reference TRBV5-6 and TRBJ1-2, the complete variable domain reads DAGVTQSPTHLIKTRGQQVTLRCSPKSGHDTVSWYQQALGQGPQFIFQYYEEEERQRGNFPDRFSGHQFPNYSSELNVNALLLGDSALYLCASSFERGGGYTFGSGTRLTVV.

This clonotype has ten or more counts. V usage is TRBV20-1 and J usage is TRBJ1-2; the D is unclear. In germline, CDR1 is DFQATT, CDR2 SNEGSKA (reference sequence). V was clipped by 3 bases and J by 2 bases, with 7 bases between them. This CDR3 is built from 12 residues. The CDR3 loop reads CSASGKNYGYTF. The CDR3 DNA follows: TGCAGTGCTAGCGGGAAGAACTATGGCTACACCTTC.

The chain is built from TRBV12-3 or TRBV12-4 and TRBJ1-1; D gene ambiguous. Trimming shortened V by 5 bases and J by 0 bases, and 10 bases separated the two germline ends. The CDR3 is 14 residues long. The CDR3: CASSPQQLNTEAFF. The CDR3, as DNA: TGTGCCAGCAGTCCCCAGCAGTTGAACACTGAAGCTTTCTTT.

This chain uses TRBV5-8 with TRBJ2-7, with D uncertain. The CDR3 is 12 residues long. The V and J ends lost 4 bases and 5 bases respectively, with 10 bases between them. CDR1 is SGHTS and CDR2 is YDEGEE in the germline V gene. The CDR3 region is CASSLRPHEQYF. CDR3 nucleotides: TGTGCCAGCAGCCTACGTCCCCACGAGCAGTACTTC.

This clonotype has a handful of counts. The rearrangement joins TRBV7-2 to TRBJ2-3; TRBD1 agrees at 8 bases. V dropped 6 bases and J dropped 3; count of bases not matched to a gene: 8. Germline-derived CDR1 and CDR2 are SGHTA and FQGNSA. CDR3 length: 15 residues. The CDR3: CASSRGQGGTDTQYF. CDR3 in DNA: TGTGCCAGCAGTCGAGGACAGGGCGGAACAGATACGCAGTATTTT.

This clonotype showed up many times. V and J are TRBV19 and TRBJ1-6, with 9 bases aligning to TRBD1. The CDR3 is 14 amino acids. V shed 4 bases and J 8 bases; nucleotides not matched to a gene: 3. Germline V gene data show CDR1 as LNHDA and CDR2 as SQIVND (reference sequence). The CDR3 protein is CASSNRDRDSPLHF. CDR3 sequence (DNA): TGTGCCAGTAGTAACCGGGACAGGGATTCACCCCTCCACTTT.

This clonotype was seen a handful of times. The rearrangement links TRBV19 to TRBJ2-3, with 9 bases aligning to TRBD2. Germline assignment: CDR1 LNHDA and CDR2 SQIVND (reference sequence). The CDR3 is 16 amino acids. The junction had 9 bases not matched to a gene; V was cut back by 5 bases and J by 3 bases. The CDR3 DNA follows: TGTGCCAGTAGTGGCGGAAGTAGCGGGGGAACAGATACGCAGTATTTT. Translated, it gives CASSGGSSGGTDTQYF.